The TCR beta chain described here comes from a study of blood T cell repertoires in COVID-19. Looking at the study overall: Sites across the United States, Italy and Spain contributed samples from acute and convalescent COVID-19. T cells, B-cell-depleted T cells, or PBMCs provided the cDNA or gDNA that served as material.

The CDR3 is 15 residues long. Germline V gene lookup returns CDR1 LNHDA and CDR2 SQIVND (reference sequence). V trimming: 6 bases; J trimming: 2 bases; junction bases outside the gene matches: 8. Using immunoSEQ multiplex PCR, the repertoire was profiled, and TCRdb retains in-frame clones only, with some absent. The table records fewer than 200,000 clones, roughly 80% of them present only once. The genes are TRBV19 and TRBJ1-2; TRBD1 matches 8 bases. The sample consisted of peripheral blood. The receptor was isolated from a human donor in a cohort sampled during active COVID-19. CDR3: CASRDRGLKNYGYTF. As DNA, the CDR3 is TGTGCCAGTAGAGACAGGGGTTTGAAGAACTATGGCTACACCTTC.